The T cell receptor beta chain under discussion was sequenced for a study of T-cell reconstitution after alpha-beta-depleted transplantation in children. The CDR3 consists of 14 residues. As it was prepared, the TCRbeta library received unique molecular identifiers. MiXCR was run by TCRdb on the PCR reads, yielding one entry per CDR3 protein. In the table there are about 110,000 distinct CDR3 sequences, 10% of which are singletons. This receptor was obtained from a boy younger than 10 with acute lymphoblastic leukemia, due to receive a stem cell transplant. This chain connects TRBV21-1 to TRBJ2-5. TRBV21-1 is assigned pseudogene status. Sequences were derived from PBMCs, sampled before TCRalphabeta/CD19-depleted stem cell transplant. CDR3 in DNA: TGTGCCAGCAGCAAAGGGCAGCCTCAAGAGACCCAGTACTTC. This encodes CASSKGQPQETQYF.